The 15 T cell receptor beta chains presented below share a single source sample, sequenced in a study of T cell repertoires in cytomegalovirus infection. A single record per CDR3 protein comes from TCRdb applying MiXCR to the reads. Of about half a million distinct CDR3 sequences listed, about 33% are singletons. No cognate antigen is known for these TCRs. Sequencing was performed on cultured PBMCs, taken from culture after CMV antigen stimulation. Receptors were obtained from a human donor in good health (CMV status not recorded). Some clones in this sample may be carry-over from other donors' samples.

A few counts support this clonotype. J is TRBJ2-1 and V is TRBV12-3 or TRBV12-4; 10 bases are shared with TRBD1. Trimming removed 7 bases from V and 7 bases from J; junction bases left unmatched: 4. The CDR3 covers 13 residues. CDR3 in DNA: TGTGCCAGCAAGACGGGACAGGGGAATGAGCAGTTCTTC. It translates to CASKTGQGNEQFF.

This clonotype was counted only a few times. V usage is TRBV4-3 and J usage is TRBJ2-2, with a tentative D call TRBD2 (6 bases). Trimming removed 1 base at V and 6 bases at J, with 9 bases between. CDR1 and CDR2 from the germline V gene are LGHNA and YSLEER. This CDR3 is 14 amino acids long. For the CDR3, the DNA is TGCGCCAGCAGCCAAGTGCGGGAAGCCGGGGAGCTGTTTTTT. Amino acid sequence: CASSQVREAGELFF.

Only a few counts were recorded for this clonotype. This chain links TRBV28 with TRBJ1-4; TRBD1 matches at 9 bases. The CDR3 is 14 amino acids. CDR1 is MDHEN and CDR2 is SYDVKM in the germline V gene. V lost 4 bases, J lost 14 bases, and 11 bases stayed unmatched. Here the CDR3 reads CASSSTGTGTDLFF. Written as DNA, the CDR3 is TGTGCCAGCAGTTCGACCGGGACAGGGACGGATCTGTTTTTT.

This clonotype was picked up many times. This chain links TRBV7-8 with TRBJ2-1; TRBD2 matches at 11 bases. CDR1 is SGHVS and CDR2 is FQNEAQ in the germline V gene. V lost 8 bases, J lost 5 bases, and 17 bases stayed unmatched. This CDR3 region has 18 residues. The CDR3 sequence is CASRKSLAGGRGDNEQFF. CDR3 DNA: TGTGCCAGCCGAAAGAGCCTAGCGGGAGGAAGGGGGGACAATGAGCAGTTCTTC.

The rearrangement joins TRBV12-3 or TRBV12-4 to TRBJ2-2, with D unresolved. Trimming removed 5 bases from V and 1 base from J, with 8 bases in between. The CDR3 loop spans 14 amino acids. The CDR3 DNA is TGTGCCAGCAGTCCATTGAAGAACACCGGGGAGCTGTTTTTT. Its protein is CASSPLKNTGELFF.

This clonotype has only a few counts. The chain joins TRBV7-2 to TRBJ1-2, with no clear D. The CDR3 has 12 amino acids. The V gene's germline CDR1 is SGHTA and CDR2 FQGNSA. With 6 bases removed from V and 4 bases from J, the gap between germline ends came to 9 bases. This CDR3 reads CASRNDVYGYTF. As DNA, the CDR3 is TGTGCCAGCAGAAACGACGTCTATGGCTACACCTTC. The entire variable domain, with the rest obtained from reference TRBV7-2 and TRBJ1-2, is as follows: GAGVSQSPSNKVTEKGKDVELRCDPISGHTALYWYRQSLGQGLEFLIYFQGNSAPDKSGLPSDRFSAERTGGSVSTLTIQRTQQEDSAVYLCASRNDVYGYTFGSGTRLTVV.

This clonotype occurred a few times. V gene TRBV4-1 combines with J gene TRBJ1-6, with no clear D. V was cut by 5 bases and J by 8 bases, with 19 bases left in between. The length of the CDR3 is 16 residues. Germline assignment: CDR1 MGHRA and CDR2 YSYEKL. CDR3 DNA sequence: TGCGCCAGCAGCTTCCTCTTTAGGGAGAAGGATTCACCCCTCCACTTT. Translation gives CASSFLFREKDSPLHF.

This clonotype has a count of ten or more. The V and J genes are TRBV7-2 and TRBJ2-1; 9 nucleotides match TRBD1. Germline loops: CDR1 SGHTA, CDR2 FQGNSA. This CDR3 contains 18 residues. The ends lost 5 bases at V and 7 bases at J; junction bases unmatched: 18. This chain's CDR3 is CASSPEGSGTGRRNEQFF. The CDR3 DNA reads TGTGCCAGCAGCCCCGAGGGGTCGGGGACAGGGAGGAGAAATGAGCAGTTCTTC.

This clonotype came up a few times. The CDR3 nucleotides are TGTGCCAGCAGTTTTTTTACCTACAATGAGCAGTTCTTC. This gives the protein CASSFFTYNEQFF. This rearrangement joins TRBV12-3 or TRBV12-4 to TRBJ2-1; D is unresolved. V dropped 3 bases and J dropped 2 bases, with 5 bases sitting between them. This CDR3 is 13 amino acids long.

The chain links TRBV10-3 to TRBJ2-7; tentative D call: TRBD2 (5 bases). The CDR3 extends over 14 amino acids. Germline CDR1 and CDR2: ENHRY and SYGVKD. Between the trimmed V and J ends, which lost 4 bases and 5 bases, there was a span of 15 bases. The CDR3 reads CAISVIRGDNEQYF. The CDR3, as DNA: TGTGCCATCAGTGTGATTCGGGGAGACAACGAGCAGTACTTC.

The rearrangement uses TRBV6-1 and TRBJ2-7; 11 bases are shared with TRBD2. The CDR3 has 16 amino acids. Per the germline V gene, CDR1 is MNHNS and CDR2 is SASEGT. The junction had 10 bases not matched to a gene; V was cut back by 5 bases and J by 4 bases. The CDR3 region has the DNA TGTGCCAGCAGTACCACCTTAGCGGGAGGGAGTTACGAGCAGTACTTC. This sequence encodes CASSTTLAGGSYEQYF.

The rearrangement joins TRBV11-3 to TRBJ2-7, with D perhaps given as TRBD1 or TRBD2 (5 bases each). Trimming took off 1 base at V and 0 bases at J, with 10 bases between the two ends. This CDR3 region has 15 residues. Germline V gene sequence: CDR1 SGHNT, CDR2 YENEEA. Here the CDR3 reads CASSLGGVSSYEQYV. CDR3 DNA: TGTGCCAGCAGCTTAGGAGGGGTGAGCTCCTACGAGCAGTACGTC.

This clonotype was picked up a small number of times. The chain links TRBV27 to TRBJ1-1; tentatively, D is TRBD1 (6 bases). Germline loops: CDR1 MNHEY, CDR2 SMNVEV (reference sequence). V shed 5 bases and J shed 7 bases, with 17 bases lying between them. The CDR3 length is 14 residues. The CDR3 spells CASSPVAGANEAFF. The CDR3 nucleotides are TGTGCCAGCAGTCCGGTGGCAGGGGCCAATGAAGCTTTCTTT.

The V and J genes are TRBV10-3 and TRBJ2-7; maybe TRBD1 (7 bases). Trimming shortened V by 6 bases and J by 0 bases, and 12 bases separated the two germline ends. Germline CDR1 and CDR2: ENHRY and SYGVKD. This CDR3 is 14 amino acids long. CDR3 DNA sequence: TGTGCCATCAGACTGCGGGACAGCTCCTACGAGCAGTACTTC. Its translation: CAIRLRDSSYEQYF.

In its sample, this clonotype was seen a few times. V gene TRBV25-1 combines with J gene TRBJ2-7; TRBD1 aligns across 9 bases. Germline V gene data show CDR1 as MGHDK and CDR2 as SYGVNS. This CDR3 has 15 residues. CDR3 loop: CARRTGDILPYEQYF. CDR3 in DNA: TGTGCTCGGAGGACAGGGGACATCCTCCCCTACGAGCAGTACTTC.